This is a list of T cell receptor beta chains from one sample in a study of control samples from healthy donors and cancer patients. The repertoire was sequenced with immunoSEQ multiplex PCR; TCRdb's copy has only in-frame clones and lacks some. The table includes tens of thousands of clones, approximately 78% detected once. Sequences were obtained from blood. All receptors derive from a woman aged 60 to 75 in good health. Each CDR3 is given with its conserved first and last residue. D genes are given only for firm matches. Not all rows give a size; the values are once, few, many and, for expanded clones, a class.

v_call	j_call	clone_size	d_call	cdr3_length	cdr3_nt	cdr3_aa
TRBV6-5	TRBJ1-4	NA	NA	12	TGTGCCAGCAATAGATTCAATGAAAAACTGTTTTTT	CASNRFNEKLFF
TRBV18	TRBJ1-2	few	NA	15	TGTGCCAGCTCACCACCCTCAGGATACGGCTATGGCTACACCTTC	CASSPPSGYGYGYTF
TRBV19	TRBJ2-5	NA	NA	15	TGTGCCAGTAGTCCCCGTACAGGGCACCAAGAGACCCAGTACTTC	CASSPRTGHQETQYF
TRBV9	TRBJ1-3	once	NA	15	TGTGCCAGCACCCCAGGGGATAGCTCTGGAAACACCATATATTTT	CASTPGDSSGNTIYF
TRBV7-8	TRBJ1-6	NA	NA	13	TGTGCCAGCAGCCCAGGTGGTAATTCACCCCTCCACTTT	CASSPGGNSPLHF
TRBV6-1	TRBJ1-1	NA	TRBD1	16	TGTGCCAGCAGTGAGCACGACAGGGGAGGGAACACTGAAGCTTTCTTT	CASSEHDRGGNTEAFF
TRBV7-9	TRBJ1-2	NA	NA	15	TGTGCCAGCAGCTCGGGGAGGGGAGACCTCTATGGCTACACCTTC	CASSSGRGDLYGYTF
TRBV29-1	TRBJ2-7	NA	TRBD1	14	TGCAGCGTTGAAGGACAGGGAAAGGGCTACGAGCAGTACTTC	CSVEGQGKGYEQYF
TRBV27	TRBJ2-4	NA	NA	16	TGTGCCAGCAGTTTAGAACCGACAGGATTTGGGAACATTCAGTACTTC	CASSLEPTGFGNIQYF
TRBV7-2	TRBJ1-6	NA	NA	13	TGTGCCAGCAGCTTCCGGACAGATTCACCCCTCCACTTT	CASSFRTDSPLHF
TRBV28	TRBJ2-1	NA	NA	16	TGTGCCAGCAGTGGGACTCGCGTGAGCTCCTACAATGAGCAGTTCTTC	CASSGTRVSSYNEQFF